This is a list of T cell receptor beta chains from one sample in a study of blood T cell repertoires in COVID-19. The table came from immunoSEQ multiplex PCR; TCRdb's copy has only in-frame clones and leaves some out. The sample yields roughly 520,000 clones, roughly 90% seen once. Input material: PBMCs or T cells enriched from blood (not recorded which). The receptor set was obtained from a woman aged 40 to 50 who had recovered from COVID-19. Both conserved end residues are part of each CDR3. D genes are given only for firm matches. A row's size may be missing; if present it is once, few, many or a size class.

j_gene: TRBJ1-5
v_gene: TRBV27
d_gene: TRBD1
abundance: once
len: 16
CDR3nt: TGTGCCAGCAGTTCGGGACAGCCATATAGCAATCAGCCCCAGCATTTT
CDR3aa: CASSSGQPYSNQPQHF

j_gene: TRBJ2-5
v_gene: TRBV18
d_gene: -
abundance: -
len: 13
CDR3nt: TGTGCCAGCTCACGACAGCCACAAGAGACCCAGTACTTC
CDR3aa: CASSRQPQETQYF

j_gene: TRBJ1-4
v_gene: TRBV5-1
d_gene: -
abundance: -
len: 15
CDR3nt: TGCGCCAGCAGTGGCGGGGCCTCAACTAATGAAAAACTGTTTTTT
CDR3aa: CASSGGASTNEKLFF

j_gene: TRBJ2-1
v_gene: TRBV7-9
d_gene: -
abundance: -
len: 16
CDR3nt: TGTGCCAGCAGCTTAAATACCCCGGGATCCTACAATGAGCAGTTCTTC
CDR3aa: CASSLNTPGSYNEQFF

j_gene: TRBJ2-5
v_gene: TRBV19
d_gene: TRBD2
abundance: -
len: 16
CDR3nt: TGTGCCAGTAGTATAGTTTCGCTAGCGGGAAGCGAGACCCAGTACTTC
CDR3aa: CASSIVSLAGSETQYF

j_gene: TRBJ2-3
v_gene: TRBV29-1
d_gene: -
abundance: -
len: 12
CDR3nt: TGCAGCGTTGAGGACTCACCTGATACGCAGTATTTT
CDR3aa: CSVEDSPDTQYF

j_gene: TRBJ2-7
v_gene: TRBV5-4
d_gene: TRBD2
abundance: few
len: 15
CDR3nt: TGTGCCAGCAGCTTGGAGGCCAGCGGGAGGTACGAGCAGTACTTC
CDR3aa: CASSLEASGRYEQYF

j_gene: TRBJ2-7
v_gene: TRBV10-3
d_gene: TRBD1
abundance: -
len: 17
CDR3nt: TGTGCCATCAGGACCGGACAGGGTCCCAACGCAGGCTACGAGCAGTACTTC
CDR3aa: CAIRTGQGPNAGYEQYF

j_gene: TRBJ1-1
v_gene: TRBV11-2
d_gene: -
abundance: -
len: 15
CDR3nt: TGTGCCAGCAGCTTAGGTCGGCAGGGAAGCACTGAAGCTTTCTTT
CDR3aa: CASSLGRQGSTEAFF

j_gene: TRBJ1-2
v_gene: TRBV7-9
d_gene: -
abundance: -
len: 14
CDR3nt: TGTGCCAGCACCCCTCGTCGGGGGAACTATGGCTACACCTTC
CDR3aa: CASTPRRGNYGYTF

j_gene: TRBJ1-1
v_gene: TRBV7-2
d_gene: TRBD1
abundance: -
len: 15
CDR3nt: TGTGCCAGCAGCTTAGCGCTTGACAGGGTTGGGCAAGCTTTCTTT
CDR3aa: CASSLALDRVGQAFF

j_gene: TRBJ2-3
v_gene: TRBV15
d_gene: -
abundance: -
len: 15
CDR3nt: TGTGCCACCAGCAGCATACGGTCTAGCACAGATACGCAGTATTTT
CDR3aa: CATSSIRSSTDTQYF

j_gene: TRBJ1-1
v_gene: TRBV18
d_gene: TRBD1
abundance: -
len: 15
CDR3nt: TGTGCCAGCTCGGGGACAGGGGGCTCGAACACTGAAGCTTTCTTT
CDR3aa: CASSGTGGSNTEAFF

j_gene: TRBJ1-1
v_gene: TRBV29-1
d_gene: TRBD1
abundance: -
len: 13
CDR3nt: TGCAGCGTATCCTGGACAGGGGGCACTGAAGCTTTCTTT
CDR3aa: CSVSWTGGTEAFF

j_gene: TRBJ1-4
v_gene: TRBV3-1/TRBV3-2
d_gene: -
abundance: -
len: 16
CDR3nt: TGTGCCAGCAGCCCCCGCCTTCTAGGGCGGGGGGAAAAACTGTTTTTT
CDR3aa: CASSPRLLGRGEKLFF

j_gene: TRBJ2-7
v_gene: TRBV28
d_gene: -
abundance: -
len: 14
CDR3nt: TGTGCCAGCAGTTTTCCTCGGGTCTCTTACGAGCAGTACTTC
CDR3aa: CASSFPRVSYEQYF

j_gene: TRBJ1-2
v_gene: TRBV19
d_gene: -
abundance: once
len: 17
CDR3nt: TGTGCCAGTAGTCCCCCCGTAGGAGGTCCGCAATACTATGGCTACACCTTC
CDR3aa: CASSPPVGGPQYYGYTF

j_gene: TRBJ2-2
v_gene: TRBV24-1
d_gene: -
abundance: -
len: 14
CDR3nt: TGTGCCACCAGTGTAGGGGCGAACGCCGGGGAGCTGTTTTTT
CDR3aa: CATSVGANAGELFF

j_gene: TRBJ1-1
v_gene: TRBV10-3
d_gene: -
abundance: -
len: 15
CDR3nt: TGTGCCATCAGAGCCGGAGGCAACATGAACACTGAAGCTTTCTTT
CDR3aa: CAIRAGGNMNTEAFF

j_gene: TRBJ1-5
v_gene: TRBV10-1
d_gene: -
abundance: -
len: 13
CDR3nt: TGCGCCACCCCGGGGAGAAGCAATCAGCCCCAGCATTTT
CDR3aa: CATPGRSNQPQHF

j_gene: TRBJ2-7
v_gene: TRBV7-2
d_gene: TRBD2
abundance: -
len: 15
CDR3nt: TGTGCCAGCAGCGGCGGGGCTAGCGGCCTATACGAGCAGTACTTC
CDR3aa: CASSGGASGLYEQYF

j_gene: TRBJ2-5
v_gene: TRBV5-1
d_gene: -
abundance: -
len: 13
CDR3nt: TGCGCCAGCAGCTTGGCTCTCAGGGAGACCCAGTACTTC
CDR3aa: CASSLALRETQYF

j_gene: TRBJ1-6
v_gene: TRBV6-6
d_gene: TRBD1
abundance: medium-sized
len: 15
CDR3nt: TGTGCCAGCAGAACACCGGGACAGGACTCTTCACCCCTCCACTTT
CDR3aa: CASRTPGQDSSPLHF

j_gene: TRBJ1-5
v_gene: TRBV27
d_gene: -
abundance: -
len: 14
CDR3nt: TGTGCCAGCAGATCCGGGTATAGCAATCAGCCCCAGCATTTT
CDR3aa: CASRSGYSNQPQHF

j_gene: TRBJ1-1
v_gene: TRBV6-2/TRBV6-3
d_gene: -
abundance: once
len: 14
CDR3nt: TGTGCCAGCAGTTACTCAGACCTTTGGGCCGAAGCTTTCTTT
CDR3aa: CASSYSDLWAEAFF

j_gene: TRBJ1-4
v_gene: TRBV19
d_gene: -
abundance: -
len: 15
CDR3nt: TGTGCCAGTAGTATAGTCGCAGGCTCTAATGAAAAACTGTTTTTT
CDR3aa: CASSIVAGSNEKLFF

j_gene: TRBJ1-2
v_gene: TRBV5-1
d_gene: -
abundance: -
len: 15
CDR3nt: TGCGCCAGCAGCTTGAACCCGGTCCGTAACTATGGCTACACCTTC
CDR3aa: CASSLNPVRNYGYTF

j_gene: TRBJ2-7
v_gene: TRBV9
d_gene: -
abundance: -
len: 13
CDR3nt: TGTGCCAGCAGCACAGCCCCGGGGTACGAGCAGTACTTC
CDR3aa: CASSTAPGYEQYF

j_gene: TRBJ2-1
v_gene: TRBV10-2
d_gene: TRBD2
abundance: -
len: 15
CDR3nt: TGCGCCAGCAGTGGGAGGGGACTAACCTACAATGAGCAGTTCTTC
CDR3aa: CASSGRGLTYNEQFF

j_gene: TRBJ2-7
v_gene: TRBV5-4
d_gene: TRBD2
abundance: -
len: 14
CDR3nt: TGTGCCAGCAGCTTAGCGGGAGGGTTTGACGAGCAGTACTTC
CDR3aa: CASSLAGGFDEQYF

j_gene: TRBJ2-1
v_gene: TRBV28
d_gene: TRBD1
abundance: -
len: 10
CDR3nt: TGTGCTATACAGGGGAATGAGCAGTTCTTC
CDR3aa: CAIQGNEQFF

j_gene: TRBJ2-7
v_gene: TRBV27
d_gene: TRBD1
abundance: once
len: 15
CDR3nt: TGTGCCAGCAGACCTGTGCGGACAGGGACAAACGAGCAGTACTTC
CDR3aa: CASRPVRTGTNEQYF

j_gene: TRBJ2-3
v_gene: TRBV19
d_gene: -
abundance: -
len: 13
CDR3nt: TGTGCCAGTAGTACACAGGGCACAGATACGCAGTATTTT
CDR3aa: CASSTQGTDTQYF

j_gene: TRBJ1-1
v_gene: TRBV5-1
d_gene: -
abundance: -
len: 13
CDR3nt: TGCGCCAGCAGCTTGGCCGTGGCAGGGGAAGCTTTCTTT
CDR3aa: CASSLAVAGEAFF

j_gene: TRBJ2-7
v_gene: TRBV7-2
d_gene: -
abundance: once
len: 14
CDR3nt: TGTGCCAGCAGCTTATTCGGAGGTAACTACGAGCAGTACTTC
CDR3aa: CASSLFGGNYEQYF

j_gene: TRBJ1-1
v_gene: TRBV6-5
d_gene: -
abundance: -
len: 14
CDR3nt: TGTGCCACGCTCGGGGGAGGGCCCGTTTCAGAAGCTTTCTTT
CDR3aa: CATLGGGPVSEAFF

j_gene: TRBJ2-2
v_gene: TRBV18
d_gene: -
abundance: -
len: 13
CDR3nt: TGCGCCAGCTCATCTTCGAACACCGGGGAGCTGTTTTTT
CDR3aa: CASSSSNTGELFF

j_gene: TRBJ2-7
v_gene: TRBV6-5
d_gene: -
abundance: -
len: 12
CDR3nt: TGTGCCAGCAGCCCCAGGGTTGGCGAGCAGTACTTC
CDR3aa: CASSPRVGEQYF

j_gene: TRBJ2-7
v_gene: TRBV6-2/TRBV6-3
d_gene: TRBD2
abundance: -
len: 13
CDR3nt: TGTGCCAGCAGCCGGACTAGCGCCTACGAGCAGTACTTC
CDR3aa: CASSRTSAYEQYF

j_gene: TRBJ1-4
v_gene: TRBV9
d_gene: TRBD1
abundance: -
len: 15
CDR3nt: TGTGCCAGCAGCGTTCAAGGGACAGGGGGAGAAAAACTGTTTTTT
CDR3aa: CASSVQGTGGEKLFF

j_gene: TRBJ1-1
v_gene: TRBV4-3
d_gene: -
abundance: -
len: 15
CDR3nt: TGCGCCAGCAGCCAAGATCGGTCCGGTGCTTCTGAAGCTTTCTTT
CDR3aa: CASSQDRSGASEAFF